This TCR beta chain was observed in a study of blood T cell repertoires in COVID-19. Study-level information: COVID-19 samples collected from the United States, Italy and Spain covered acute and convalescent phases.

Cohorts were determined from participant-reported clinical history. Original processing notes: Nucleated cell number was recorded as an estimate derived from reference gene primer amplification. The repertoire was sequenced with immunoSEQ multiplex PCR; TCRdb's copy has only in-frame clones and lacks some. V and J calls plus clone size are reproduced from that table; the DNA served to infer D and trimming. The table has 300,000 to 350,000 clones, 90% seen once. Trimming pared 7 bases from V and 0 bases from J, leaving 24 bases between. The germline V gene encodes CDR1 MDHEN and CDR2 SYDVKM. This CDR3 has 18 residues.

J is TRBJ1-1 and V is TRBV28; possibly TRBD1 for D (5 bases). The TCR was taken from a woman under 30 with acute COVID-19. Sequencing was done on a sample of PBMCs or T cells enriched from blood (not recorded which). The CDR3 DNA sequence: TGTGCCAGCATCCTCGGTGGGGCGGTGATGGGTTTGAACACTGAAGCTTTCTTT. This sequence encodes CASILGGAVMGLNTEAFF.